This TCR beta chain was recorded in a study of cytomegalovirus exposure and HLA in healthy donors. Only a few counts were recorded for this clone. As yet, its antigen is unknown. Study-wide points: Rarity marked most TCR sequences, yet some public TCRs occurred in many donors.

The assay was immunoSEQ multiplex PCR, and TCRdb's table has in-frame clones only and misses some. This table has some 140,000 clones, about 88% appearing once. Trimming left V 8 bases short and J 7 bases short, with 14 bases between. Germline V lookup: CDR1 SGHTA, CDR2 FQGTGA. The CDR3 runs 12 residues. This clonotype originated in a man aged 18 to 30 in good health and CMV-seropositive. The chain recombines TRBV7-3 with TRBJ1-2; D is undetermined. Sequenced: PBMCs. The CDR3 spells CASGYTGGGYTF. The CDR3 coding sequence is TGTGCCAGCGGCTACACGGGAGGTGGCTACACCTTC.